These 21 T cell receptor beta chains share one sample of origin, sequenced in a study of chemoradiotherapy in HPV16-positive cancers. Using immunoSEQ multiplex PCR, the repertoire was profiled, and TCRdb retains in-frame clones only, with some absent. The sample includes about 25,000 clones, roughly 94% of them seen just once. This material was obtained from a patient who underwent chemoradiotherapy. These receptors were taken from a human donor with HPV-associated anogenital cancer.

This clone was observed once. The V gene is TRBV28, the J gene TRBJ1-5; the match to TRBD1 covers 9 bases. V shed 5 bases and J 6 bases; nucleotides not matched to a gene: 8. CDR3 size: 15 residues. From germline, CDR1 is MDHEN and CDR2 SYDVKM. DNA of the CDR3: TGTGCCAGCAGTCCACGGGGACAGGGATCTCAGCCCCAGCATTTT. It yields the protein CASSPRGQGSQPQHF.

The chain recombines TRBV2 with TRBJ1-5; D remains unclear. Trimming removed 8 bases from V and 0 bases from J, with 8 bases in between. This CDR3 is 13 amino acids long. Germline assignment: CDR1 SNHLY and CDR2 FYNNEI. As DNA, the CDR3 is TGTGCCAGCCAAGACAATAGCAATCAGCCCCAGCATTTT. Translating it yields CASQDNSNQPQHF.

V is TRBV5-8 and J is TRBJ1-1, with D maybe TRBD1 (5 bases). This CDR3 is built from 15 residues. Trimming removed 2 bases at V and 1 base at J, with 12 bases between. Germline V gene lookup returns CDR1 SGHTS and CDR2 YDEGEE. This CDR3 is CASSLYRRGNTEAFF. The DNA for the CDR3 is TGTGCCAGCAGCTTATACAGGCGAGGGAACACTGAAGCTTTCTTT.

This chain uses TRBV28 with TRBJ1-2, with 10 bases lining up with TRBD1. The CDR3 is made up of 14 amino acids. Germline V lookup: CDR1 MDHEN, CDR2 SYDVKM. V lost 6 bases to trimming and J lost 5 bases; unmatched junction nucleotides: 6. For the CDR3, the DNA is TGTGCCAGCAGCCCCGGGACAGGGGTATATGGCTACACCTTC. It yields the protein CASSPGTGVYGYTF.

This CDR3 is CASSLGGGEGLYGYTF. The CDR3 region has the DNA TGTGCCAGCAGCTTAGGTGGGGGCGAGGGGCTCTATGGCTACACCTTC. This chain connects TRBV7-9 to TRBJ1-2, with D perhaps matching TRBD1 (6 bases). This CDR3 contains 16 residues. Germline CDR1 is SEHNR and CDR2 is FQNEAQ (reference sequence). V shed 1 base and J shed 4 bases, with 16 bases lying between them.

V is TRBV5-1 and J is TRBJ2-7, with D perhaps matching TRBD1 (6 bases). The CDR3 totals 15 residues. CDR1 and CDR2 (germline): SGHRS, YFSETQ. Between the trimmed V and J ends, which lost 0 bases and 2 bases, there was a span of 12 bases. The CDR3 nucleotides are TGCGCCAGCAGCTTGGTGGGTACAGGGACCTACGAGCAGTACTTC. This sequence encodes CASSLVGTGTYEQYF.

This clone is a singleton in its sample. The chain couples TRBV25-1 to TRBJ2-2, with D maybe TRBD2 (5 bases). V was clipped by 4 bases and J by 5 bases, with 14 bases between them. This CDR3 comprises 15 residues. Germline V gene sequence: CDR1 MGHDK, CDR2 SYGVNS. The CDR3: CASSGSSRGTGELFF. DNA of the CDR3: TGTGCCAGCAGTGGGTCGTCCAGAGGGACCGGGGAGCTGTTTTTT.

This clone appeared a single time. This sequence joins TRBV6-6 and TRBJ2-1; TRBD2 matches 9 bases. Germline CDR1 is MNHNY and CDR2 is SVGAGI (reference sequence). The CDR3 spans 16 residues. The V and J ends lost 2 bases and 0 bases, in that order; junction bases with no gene match: 2. CDR3 region: CASSYVAGVSYNEQFF. Here the CDR3 DNA reads TGTGCCAGCAGTTACGTAGCGGGGGTCTCCTACAATGAGCAGTTCTTC.

The J gene is TRBJ1-2, the V gene TRBV4-1; 9 bases are a match to TRBD1. Germline values: CDR1 MGHRA, CDR2 YSYEKL. This CDR3 is 15 amino acids long. V lost 5 bases and J lost 8; bases outside the gene matches: 12. CDR3 in DNA: TGCGCCAGCAGCGGCCACCCGGGACAGGGCGACGGCTACACCTTC. This translates into CASSGHPGQGDGYTF.

The chain employs TRBV27 and TRBJ1-2; 9 bases agree with TRBD1. The CDR3 runs 14 residues. Germline V gene sequence: CDR1 MNHEY, CDR2 SMNVEV (reference sequence). The J segment lost 8 bases and the V segment lost 6 bases, leaving 10 bases of the junction unmatched. DNA for the CDR3: TGTGCCAGCAGGCAACCGGGACAGGGCTTGGGCTACACCTTC. It is translated as CASRQPGQGLGYTF.

V gene TRBV6-5 combines with J gene TRBJ1-2; D is possibly TRBD1 (5 bases). Germline V gives CDR1 MNHEY, CDR2 SVGAGI. The CDR3 has 15 amino acids. V was cut by 10 bases and J by 4 bases, with 22 bases left in between. CDR3 amino acids: CATTRPLGRGYGYTF. CDR3 in DNA: TGTGCCACAACCAGACCCCTGGGACGGGGCTATGGCTACACCTTC.

The chain employs TRBV27 and TRBJ2-7; possible D gene TRBD2, 6 bases. The germline V gene encodes CDR1 MNHEY and CDR2 SMNVEV (reference sequence). Trimming removed 0 bases from V and 6 bases from J, with 12 bases in between. This CDR3 is built from 14 residues. CDR3 sequence (DNA): TGTGCCAGCAGTTTATCGGGGCTGACTAGCGAGCAGTACTTC. Encoded protein: CASSLSGLTSEQYF.

The V gene is TRBV28, the J gene TRBJ2-7; D remains unclear. Germline V gene sequence: CDR1 MDHEN, CDR2 SYDVKM. V was cut by 5 bases and J by 0 bases, with 11 bases left in between. There are 14 residues in the CDR3. The CDR3 DNA is TGTGCCAGCAGTGGTTACGGTAGCTCCTACGAGCAGTACTTC. The encoded protein is CASSGYGSSYEQYF.

The genes are TRBV11-2 and TRBJ2-2; D perhaps matches TRBD1 (6 bases). The germline V gene has CDR1 SGHAT and CDR2 FQNNGV. Between the trimmed V and J ends, which lost 6 bases and 4 bases, there was a span of 18 bases. CDR3 length: 16 amino acids. The CDR3 DNA is TGTGCCAGCAGTCCTTCCAGGGGCCTGTCCACCGGGGAGCTGTTTTTT. It is translated as CASSPSRGLSTGELFF.

CDR3 nucleotides: TGTGCCAGTAGTCAAGGGCCCCTTGGCTACACCTTC. Protein: CASSQGPLGYTF. V and J are TRBV19 and TRBJ1-2; no firm D call. Per germline, CDR1 LNHDA and CDR2 SQIVND (reference sequence). V gave up 5 bases and J gave up 7 bases, with 11 bases separating them. This CDR3 is 12 amino acids long.

The V call is TRBV29-1, the J call TRBJ2-3; 11 nucleotides align to TRBD1. This CDR3 has 14 residues. The germline CDR1 and CDR2 sequences are SQVTM and ANQGSEA. V was pared by 2 bases and J by 7 bases, with 5 bases of the junction left unmatched. The CDR3 DNA is TGCAGCGTTGAAAAGGGGACAGGGGGTAATACGCAGTATTTT. Translation: CSVEKGTGGNTQYF.

The CDR3 DNA reads TGCGCCAGCAGCCGCGAGGGGGGAAGGGGAAATGAGCAGTTCTTC. This codes for CASSREGGRGNEQFF. J is TRBJ2-1 and V is TRBV5-1; D is tentatively TRBD1 or TRBD2 (6 bases each). V gave up 4 bases and J gave up 7 bases, with 18 bases separating them. The CDR3 contains 15 residues. Germline V CDR1 and CDR2: SGHRS, YFSETQ.

The V call is TRBV6-1, the J call TRBJ2-3; D possibly corresponds to TRBD2 (6 bases). CDR1 and CDR2 (germline): MNHNS, SASEGT. Trimming shortened V by 6 bases and J by 2 bases, and 12 bases separated the two germline ends. CDR3 length equals 14 residues. The CDR3 DNA sequence: TGTGCCAGCAGAGGGGACTTTTACACAGATACGCAGTATTTT. It codes for CASRGDFYTDTQYF.

The genes are TRBV5-1 and TRBJ1-2; TRBD1 matches at 7 bases. CDR1 is SGHRS and CDR2 is YFSETQ in the germline V gene. The CDR3 loop spans 14 amino acids. With V trimmed by 4 bases and J by 8 bases, 11 bases remained unmatched. In nucleotides, the CDR3 is TGCGCCAGCAGCACCCGACAGGGCGACGGCGGCTACACCTTC. Amino acids: CASSTRQGDGGYTF.

The J gene is TRBJ2-1, the V gene TRBV29-1; the D gene is possibly TRBD2 (8 bases). The CDR3 sequence is 13 residues long. The V and J ends lost 8 bases and 5 bases respectively, with 16 bases between them. The germline V gene has CDR1 SQVTM and CDR2 ANQGSEA. As DNA, the CDR3 is TGCAGCTTTAACAGGGGACTAGACAATGAGCAGTTCTTC. It codes for CSFNRGLDNEQFF.

The count of this clone is one. V usage is TRBV21-1 and J usage is TRBJ1-4. TRBV21-1 is marked as a pseudogene. CDR3 length: 14 amino acids. DNA of the CDR3: TGTGCCAGCAGCAAAGGGGGAGGGGGGGAAAAACTGTTTTTT. This encodes CASSKGGGGEKLFF.